The present T cell receptor (beta chain) was sequenced within a study of shared clonotypes between healthy human individuals. Study findings and constraints: Generally, naive subsets (rather than memory subsets) showed larger estimated richness.

Points on this clone: Its antigen is currently unknown.

In germline, CDR1 is SGHAT, CDR2 FQNNGV. The CDR3 consists of 12 residues. V was trimmed by 9 bases and J by 2 bases, leaving 11 bases between them. Around 32,000 T cell genomes, or approximately 190 ng DNA, went into the sorted-subset replicate PCRs. Clones were sequenced by immunoSEQ multiplex PCR, and TCRdb holds only the in-frame ones, with some missing. The sample lists some 580,000 clones; around 97% were seen once. The V call is TRBV11-2, the J call TRBJ2-7; D remains unclear. The sequenced material came from naive CD4+ T cells sorted from blood. Documented subset: CD45RA+ positively selected. This receptor was obtained from a woman aged 30 to 39 in good health. DNA for the CDR3: TGTGCCAGTGGGGATTCTCCCTACGAGCAGTACTTC. Encoded protein: CASGDSPYEQYF. The complete variable domain, with remaining parts taken from reference TRBV11-2 and TRBJ2-7, reads EAGVAQSPRYKIIEKRQSVAFWCNPISGHATLYWYQQILGQGPKLLIQFQNNGVVDDSQLPKDRFSAERLKGVDSTLKIQPAKLEDSAVYLCASGDSPYEQYFGPGTRLTVT.